This is a list of T cell receptor beta chains from one sample in a study of blood T cell repertoires in COVID-19. TCRdb's table, derived via immunoSEQ multiplex PCR, lists solely in-frame clones and lacks some. The repertoire holds around 270,000 clones, around nine tenths seen once, with roughly 9.8% in the top ten. What was sequenced was peripheral blood. Receptor source: a man in his forties who had recovered from COVID-19. Each CDR3 is given with its conserved first and last residue. A D gene is named only where the DNA matches it firmly. A clone size is listed for some rows: how often the clone was seen (once, few, many), or a class if it is expanded.

clone_size	j_call	v_call	d_call	cdr3_aa	cdr3_nt
NA	TRBJ2-3	TRBV11-2	TRBD2	CASSTTSGGRADTQYF	TGTGCCAGCAGCACGACTAGCGGGGGGCGGGCAGATACGCAGTATTTT
NA	TRBJ2-3	TRBV5-1	NA	CASSGSGTDTQYF	TGCGCCAGCAGCGGGAGTGGAACAGATACGCAGTATTTT
NA	TRBJ2-2	TRBV6-5	NA	CASRDSLNTGELFF	TGTGCCAGCAGGGACAGTCTGAACACCGGGGAGCTGTTTTTT
NA	TRBJ2-5	TRBV3-1/TRBV3-2	NA	CASSQGRGPETQYF	TGTGCCAGCAGCCAAGGGAGGGGGCCGGAGACCCAGTACTTC
NA	TRBJ1-5	TRBV4-1	NA	CASSPYYNQPQHF	TGCGCCAGCAGCCCGTACTACAATCAGCCCCAGCATTTT
once	TRBJ1-6	TRBV6-5	NA	CASSYKEYNSPLHF	TGTGCCAGCAGTTACAAGGAGTATAATTCACCCCTCCACTTT
NA	TRBJ1-4	TRBV10-1	TRBD1	CASSDSQGAQVSTNEKLFF	TGCGCCAGCAGTGACTCACAGGGGGCTCAGGTCTCAACTAATGAAAAACTGTTTTTT
NA	TRBJ2-5	TRBV19	TRBD1	CASSTPGDRQGETQYF	TGTGCCAGTAGTACCCCCGGGGACAGACAGGGGGAGACCCAGTACTTC
NA	TRBJ1-2	TRBV7-2	TRBD1	CASSPGGRRGYTF	TGTGCCAGCAGCCCAGGGGGCCGGAGGGGCTACACCTTC
NA	TRBJ1-6	TRBV25-1	NA	CASSGQGIGSYNSPLHF	TGTGCCAGCAGTGGCCAGGGGATCGGATCCTATAATTCACCCCTCCACTTT
NA	TRBJ1-1	TRBV4-1	NA	CASSPLRDGTEAFF	TGCGCCAGCAGCCCCCTCAGGGATGGCACTGAAGCTTTCTTT
NA	TRBJ2-3	TRBV7-3	TRBD2	CASSQGLAGVDTQYF	TGTGCCAGCAGCCAGGGACTAGCGGGAGTCGATACGCAGTATTTT
few	TRBJ1-4	TRBV20-1	TRBD1	CSALDREKLFF	TGCAGTGCCCTGGACAGGGAAAAACTGTTTTTT
few	TRBJ2-1	TRBV6-5	TRBD2	CASSVAGDEQFF	TGTGCCAGCAGCGTAGCGGGAGATGAGCAGTTCTTC
NA	TRBJ1-2	TRBV1	NA	CTSSQDRVDRSGYTF	TGCACCAGCAGCCAAGATCGGGTCGACAGGTCCGGCTACACCTTC
few	TRBJ2-5	TRBV5-1	NA	CASSLRREETQYF	TGCGCCAGCAGCCTCCGACGGGAAGAGACCCAGTACTTC
NA	TRBJ2-5	TRBV9	NA	CASSVGPGPQETQYF	TGTGCCAGCAGCGTAGGTCCAGGCCCTCAAGAGACCCAGTACTTC
NA	TRBJ2-7	TRBV2	NA	CASSEGATQYF	TGTGCCAGCAGTGAAGGGGCTACGCAGTACTTC
NA	TRBJ1-6	TRBV6-1	NA	CASSEARKGPSPLHF	TGTGCCAGCAGTGAAGCGCGGAAGGGGCCTTCACCCCTCCACTTT
NA	TRBJ1-2	TRBV5-1	TRBD1	CASSLYRGGGYTF	TGCGCCAGCAGCTTATACAGGGGAGGTGGCTACACCTTC
NA	TRBJ2-2	TRBV7-2	TRBD2	CASSFGTSNGELFF	TGTGCCAGCAGCTTTGGGACTAGCAACGGGGAGCTGTTTTTT
NA	TRBJ2-5	TRBV5-1	TRBD2	CASSFGLAGNQETQYF	TGCGCCAGCAGTTTTGGACTAGCGGGAAACCAAGAGACCCAGTACTTC
NA	TRBJ2-7	TRBV2	TRBD1	CASSETWTGGNEQYF	TGTGCCAGCAGTGAAACGTGGACAGGGGGCAACGAGCAGTACTTC
NA	TRBJ1-1	TRBV5-1	TRBD1	CASSLVAGGLTEAFF	TGCGCCAGCAGCTTGGTGGCAGGGGGACTGACTGAAGCTTTCTTT
NA	TRBJ2-7	TRBV27	TRBD2	CASRGSSGGTYEQYF	TGTGCCAGCAGGGGATCTAGCGGAGGTACCTACGAGCAGTACTTC
NA	TRBJ2-7	TRBV12-3/TRBV12-4	TRBD2	CASSVRELEQYF	TGTGCCAGCAGTGTGCGGGAGCTAGAGCAGTACTTC
NA	TRBJ2-7	TRBV2	NA	CASSEQGSRGEQYF	TGTGCCAGCAGTGAACAGGGAAGTCGTGGCGAGCAGTACTTC
NA	TRBJ2-1	TRBV5-4	TRBD1	CASRWGQDSYNEQFF	TGTGCCAGCAGGTGGGGACAGGATTCCTACAATGAGCAGTTCTTC
NA	TRBJ2-7	TRBV7-9	NA	CASSRESEQYF	TGTGCCAGCAGCCGAGAATCCGAGCAGTACTTC
NA	TRBJ2-1	TRBV5-6	TRBD2	CARTSGPYNEQFF	TGTGCCAGGACTAGCGGGCCTTACAATGAGCAGTTCTTC
NA	TRBJ1-2	TRBV6-2/TRBV6-3	NA	CASSYQEIYGYTF	TGTGCCAGCAGTTACCAAGAGATTTATGGCTACACCTTC
once	TRBJ1-2	TRBV5-6	TRBD1	CASSWWTGRAYGYTF	TGTGCCAGCAGCTGGTGGACAGGGAGGGCCTATGGCTACACCTTC
NA	TRBJ2-1	TRBV19	NA	CASSTTGGGANEQFF	TGTGCCAGTAGTACCACTGGGGGGGGCGCGAATGAGCAGTTCTTC
NA	TRBJ2-1	TRBV7-2	NA	CASSSGIYNEQFF	TGTGCCAGCAGCTCCGGGATTTACAATGAGCAGTTCTTC
NA	TRBJ2-2	TRBV7-3	TRBD2	CASSLTASGMNTGELFF	TGTGCCAGCAGCTTAACGGCTAGCGGAATGAACACCGGGGAGCTGTTTTTT
NA	TRBJ2-1	TRBV7-9	TRBD2	CASSLRGSGRWDEQFF	TGTGCCAGCAGCTTAAGAGGCAGCGGGAGATGGGATGAGCAGTTCTTC
NA	TRBJ2-7	TRBV6-6	NA	CASSYSMEGVGEQYF	TGTGCCAGCAGTTACTCGATGGAGGGAGTAGGCGAGCAGTACTTC
NA	TRBJ2-3	TRBV2	TRBD2	CASSPTSGRAIDTQYF	TGTGCCAGCAGTCCTACTAGCGGGAGGGCCATAGATACGCAGTATTTT
NA	TRBJ2-4	TRBV7-2	TRBD2	CASSPRTSGSFAKNIQYF	TGTGCCAGCAGCCCCCGGACTAGCGGGAGTTTTGCCAAAAACATTCAGTACTTC
NA	TRBJ1-4	TRBV6-5	TRBD1	CASTPGQGNEKLFF	TGTGCCAGCACCCCGGGACAGGGTAACGAAAAACTGTTTTTT
NA	TRBJ2-1	TRBV27	TRBD1	CASSPPGQRYNEQFF	TGTGCCAGCAGTCCTCCGGGACAGAGATACAATGAGCAGTTCTTC
once	TRBJ2-3	TRBV6-5	NA	CASTGDGQFTDTQYF	TGTGCCAGCACCGGGGATGGACAGTTCACAGATACGCAGTATTTT
NA	TRBJ2-1	TRBV9	TRBD2	CASSLGTSGSGSYNEQFF	TGTGCCAGCAGCTTAGGGACTAGCGGGAGTGGCTCCTACAATGAGCAGTTCTTC
NA	TRBJ2-7	TRBV21-1	NA	CASSIRDRETSYEQYF	TGTGCCAGCAGCATTAGGGACAGGGAGACCTCCTACGAGCAGTACTTC
NA	TRBJ2-7	TRBV3-1/TRBV3-2	TRBD2	CASSQLAGEPETVYEQYF	TGTGCCAGCAGCCAACTAGCGGGGGAGCCCGAAACCGTTTACGAGCAGTACTTC
NA	TRBJ1-5	TRBV18	TRBD1	CASSDGTGGNQPQHF	TGTGCCAGCTCAGATGGGACAGGGGGCAATCAGCCCCAGCATTTT
NA	TRBJ2-1	TRBV5-5	NA	CASSFPLDSNNEQFF	TGTGCCAGCAGCTTCCCCCTGGACAGTAACAATGAGCAGTTCTTC
NA	TRBJ2-7	TRBV7-2	TRBD2	CASSLDGTSGTSEQYF	TGTGCCAGCAGCTTAGACGGGACTAGCGGGACCTCGGAGCAGTACTTC
once	TRBJ2-1	TRBV11-2	NA	CASSLFIGSAGDNEQFF	TGTGCCAGCAGCTTATTTATAGGGTCCGCCGGGGACAATGAGCAGTTCTTC
NA	TRBJ2-3	TRBV11-3	TRBD2	CASSLHGRGADTQYF	TGTGCCAGCAGCTTACACGGGAGGGGAGCGGATACGCAGTATTTT
few	TRBJ2-3	TRBV7-8	NA	CASSRGGGADTQYF	TGTGCCAGCAGCCGTGGCGGGGGCGCAGATACGCAGTATTTT
NA	TRBJ1-1	TRBV6-5	NA	CASSPPGQTTEAFF	TGTGCCAGCAGTCCACCAGGCCAGACCACTGAAGCTTTCTTT
NA	TRBJ2-2	TRBV14	NA	CASSLHLGAGNTGELFF	TGTGCCAGCAGCCTCCACCTCGGAGCGGGGAACACCGGGGAGCTGTTTTTT
NA	TRBJ2-5	TRBV6-5	NA	CASSYSGASETQYF	TGTGCCAGCAGTTACTCAGGGGCGTCAGAGACCCAGTACTTC
NA	TRBJ2-7	TRBV11-1	NA	CASSVGLDYEQYF	TGTGCCAGCTCGGTGGGGCTAGATTACGAGCAGTACTTC
NA	TRBJ2-4	TRBV10-3	TRBD2	CAISAGTSGNIQYF	TGTGCCATCAGTGCCGGGACTAGCGGGAACATTCAGTACTTC
NA	TRBJ2-3	TRBV27	NA	CASSAPGEERTADTQYF	TGTGCCAGCAGTGCGCCCGGCGAAGAGCGTACCGCAGATACGCAGTATTTT
NA	TRBJ1-6	TRBV19	NA	CASSVTNGNSPLHF	TGTGCCAGTAGTGTGACAAATGGAAATTCACCCCTCCACTTT
NA	TRBJ1-5	TRBV28	NA	CASSLSRAQPQHF	TGTGCCAGCAGTTTAAGCAGGGCTCAGCCCCAGCATTTT